The rows below give T cell receptor beta chains drawn from one sample of a study of T cells in Graves' hyperthyroidism and ophthalmopathy. TCRdb reanalysed the multiplex PCR reads using MiXCR and keeps one entry per CDR3 protein. Of 600,000 to 800,000 distinct CDR3 sequences listed, roughly a third are singletons. The specimen was blood. The receptors were gathered from a woman between 40 and 50 years old with Graves' hyperthyroidism. Each CDR3 is given with its conserved first and last residue. Fields, in order: D gene, J gene, V gene, CDR3 length, clone size, CDR3 DNA, CDR3 protein. A D gene is named only where the DNA matches it firmly. The listing skips clone size in some rows; elsewhere it reads once, few, many or a size class.

>NA|TRBJ1-5|TRBV19|14|NA
TGTGCCAGTAGGGAGGACTATAGCAATCAGCCCCAGCATTTT
CASREDYSNQPQHF
>NA|TRBJ1-3|TRBV7-9|15|NA
TGTGCCAGCAGCTTACTGGACGGCTCTGGAAACACCATATATTTT
CASSLLDGSGNTIYF
>NA|TRBJ1-5|TRBV7-2|15|few
TGTGCCAGCAGTTTTCGGAGTTTTAACCATCAGCCCCAGCATTTT
CASSFRSFNHQPQHF
>TRBD1|TRBJ1-1|TRBV6-5|16|few
TGTGCCAGCAGTTACGTGGGACAGTTAATGAACACTGAAGCTTTCTTT
CASSYVGQLMNTEAFF
>NA|TRBJ1-6|TRBV2|14|many
TGTGCCAGCAGTTTCAACGGGGAATATTCACCCCTCCACTTT
CASSFNGEYSPLHF
>TRBD1|TRBJ2-7|TRBV7-2|17|few
TGTGCCAGCAGCTTATTCCCGAGGGACAGGGGAAATTACGAGCAGTACTTC
CASSLFPRDRGNYEQYF
>TRBD1|TRBJ1-1|TRBV10-3|16|many
TGTGCCATCAGTGACCCCGGACAGGGTAGGAACACTGAAGCTTTCTTT
CAISDPGQGRNTEAFF
>NA|TRBJ1-1|TRBV7-9|13|many
TGTGCCAGCAGCTTGGGTGGGGGGGCTGAAGCTTTCTTT
CASSLGGGAEAFF
>NA|TRBJ1-2|TRBV12-3/TRBV12-4|14|few
TGTGCCAGCAGTTTTGACCCGGGGGACTATGGCTACACCTTC
CASSFDPGDYGYTF
>NA|TRBJ1-1|TRBV4-3|12|few
TGCGCCAGCAGCCTGAGTAGCGCTGAAGCTTTCTTT
CASSLSSAEAFF
>NA|TRBJ2-5|TRBV7-9|13|NA
TGTGCCAGCAGCTCTGGAGAAGTGGGGACCCAGTACTTC
CASSSGEVGTQYF
>NA|TRBJ2-3|TRBV7-9|13|NA
TGTGCCAGCAGCGGGGGAGCAACAGATACGCAGTATTTT
CASSGGATDTQYF
>TRBD2|TRBJ2-7|TRBV20-1|15|NA
TGCAGTGCTTGGGGGAGGACTAGCGGAACCTACGAGCAGTACTTC
CSAWGRTSGTYEQYF
>NA|TRBJ2-2|TRBV11-3|12|NA
TGTGCCAGCAGTTGGGCCCCCGGGGAGCTGTTTTTT
CASSWAPGELFF